Below, 19 T cell receptor beta chains from the same sample are listed, as sequenced in a study of T cell changes during pregnancy in multiple sclerosis (dated by TCRdb to between 2019 and 2020). Library method: the immunoSEQ multiplex PCR assay. This immuneACCESS table, as held by TCRdb, lists in-frame sequences with V and J called but not all clones. Of the missing ones, under half trace to an unresolved V gene in checked studies; the others have no known cause. The sample table lists more than 80,000 clones, under 95% of them with a count of one. Of the sample, approximately 1.5% falls within the top ten clones. Sample: peripheral blood, taken in the first trimester of pregnancy. All receptors derive from a female donor with multiple sclerosis, enrolled in a pregnancy study.

The V and J genes are TRBV6-1 and TRBJ2-7; 7 bases fit TRBD1. CDR3 length: 17 amino acids. Germline values: CDR1 MNHNS, CDR2 SASEGT. With 0 bases clipped from V and 2 bases from J, the junction kept 10 bases outside the gene matches. The CDR3 protein is CASSEARTGQGAYEQYF. The CDR3 nucleotides read TGTGCCAGCAGTGAAGCCCGGACGGGGCAGGGGGCCTACGAGCAGTACTTC.

The chain links TRBV6-6 to TRBJ2-5; 10 nucleotides line up with TRBD1. Germline V CDR1 and CDR2: MNHNY, SVGAGI (reference sequence). This CDR3 has 16 amino acids. The ends lost 5 bases at V and 4 bases at J; junction bases unmatched: 10. CDR3 region: CASSNPPGQGRETQYF. CDR3 nucleotide sequence: TGTGCCAGCAGTAACCCACCGGGACAGGGGAGAGAGACCCAGTACTTC.

This clone was counted once. The chain couples TRBV5-1 to TRBJ2-7; D is unresolved. V was trimmed by 4 bases and J by 5 bases, leaving 22 bases between them. The CDR3 is made up of 16 amino acids. Per the germline V gene, CDR1 is SGHRS and CDR2 is YFSETQ. DNA for the CDR3: TGCGCCAGCAGCCCCTATTACCGACAAGTCGCCGACGAGCAGTACTTC. This sequence encodes CASSPYYRQVADEQYF.

This clone was detected once. V and J are TRBV9 and TRBJ1-1, with D possibly matching TRBD1 (6 bases). Germline CDR1 is SGDLS and CDR2 is YYNGEE. The length of the CDR3 is 15 residues. The V gene lost 5 bases and the J gene lost 6 bases, with 20 bases spanning the gap. CDR3 sequence (DNA): TGTGCCAGCAGTTTTGACGGACAGCGTTTTTCTGAAGCTTTCTTT. This gives the protein CASSFDGQRFSEAFF.

In DNA, the CDR3 is TGTGCCATCAGGCCGGGACAGGGGGAAACTGAAGCTTTCTTT. Protein: CAIRPGQGETEAFF. The chain combines TRBV10-3 with TRBJ1-1; the match to TRBD1 covers 11 bases. Per the germline V gene, CDR1 is ENHRY and CDR2 is SYGVKD. Trimming took 6 bases from V and 5 from J; bases not matched to a gene: 5. The CDR3 is 14 residues long.

This chain joins TRBV29-1 and TRBJ2-1; possibly TRBD1 for D (5 bases). CDR3 length: 12 amino acids. CDR1 and CDR2 (germline): SQVTM, ANQGSEA. Trimming took off 1 base at V and 8 bases at J, with 9 bases between the two ends. The CDR3 DNA sequence: TGCAGCGTTGAAGGTAGGGGCGATGAGCAGTTCTTC. Translating gives CSVEGRGDEQFF.

In this sample, this clone turned up once. This sequence joins TRBV9 and TRBJ2-5; TRBD1 matches 9 bases. The CDR3 covers 14 residues. V lost 4 bases, J lost 4 bases, and 5 bases stayed unmatched. Germline CDR1 is SGDLS and CDR2 is YYNGEE. The CDR3 sequence is CASSKGTGPETQYF. The CDR3 nucleotides are TGTGCCAGCAGCAAAGGGACAGGGCCAGAGACCCAGTACTTC.

The CDR3 DNA follows: TGCGCCAGCAGCCGGTCCGGGCGGGCAGGAGGAGAGACCCAGTACTTC. This encodes CASSRSGRAGGETQYF. This chain uses TRBV5-1 with TRBJ2-5; D might be TRBD2 (5 bases). Trimming left V 4 bases short and J 4 bases short, with 20 bases between. CDR3 length: 16 amino acids. The V gene's germline CDR1 is SGHRS and CDR2 YFSETQ.

The chain joins TRBV19 to TRBJ2-6; tentatively, D is TRBD1 (5 bases). The CDR3 is 17 residues long. Trimming stripped 8 bases from V and 4 bases from J, with 21 bases between. Per germline, CDR1 LNHDA and CDR2 SQIVND (reference sequence). The CDR3 region is CASYAPLTGTGANVLTF. The CDR3 coding sequence is TGTGCCAGTTATGCCCCCCTCACAGGTACCGGGGCCAACGTCCTGACTTTC. The whole variable domain, filled in from reference TRBV19 and TRBJ2-6, reads DGGITQSPKYLFRKEGQNVTLSCEQNLNHDAMYWYRQDPGQGLRLIYYSQIVNDFQKGDIAEGYSVSREKKESFPLTVTSAQKNPTAFYLCASYAPLTGTGANVLTFGAGSRLTVL.

This chain joins TRBV5-5 and TRBJ1-1; D is undetermined. This CDR3 contains 11 residues. V was shortened by 1 base and J by 6 bases, with 4 bases between the two germline ends. The germline V gene has CDR1 SGHKS and CDR2 YYEKEE (reference sequence). CDR3 sequence: CASSLRSEAFF. In DNA, the CDR3 is TGTGCCAGCAGCTTGCGGTCTGAAGCTTTCTTT. The variable domain in full, completed from reference TRBV5-5 and TRBJ1-1, reads DAGVTQSPTHLIKTRGQQVTLRCSPISGHKSVSWYQQVLGQGPQFIFQYYEKEERGRGNFPDRFSARQFPNYSSELNVNALLLGDSALYLCASSLRSEAFFGQGTRLTVV.

CDR3 in amino acids: CASSQDSSGRAYNEQFF. CDR3 in DNA: TGCGCCAGCAGCCAAGATAGTAGCGGGAGGGCCTACAATGAGCAGTTCTTC. V usage is TRBV4-3 and J usage is TRBJ2-1; 11 positions match TRBD2. Germline V gives CDR1 LGHNA, CDR2 YSLEER. After removal of 0 bases from V and 2 bases from J, the junction contained 3 bases not matched to a gene. CDR3 length: 17 amino acids.

The chain uses TRBV2 and TRBJ1-2; TRBD1 aligns across 9 bases. Unmatched junction bases numbered 10, after V lost 7 bases and J lost 7 bases. CDR1 is SNHLY and CDR2 is FYNNEI in the germline V gene. The CDR3 has 14 amino acids. The CDR3, as DNA: TGTGCCAGCAAGCCCGTGGGACAGGGACTTGGCTACACCTTC. Translated: CASKPVGQGLGYTF.

V is TRBV18 and J is TRBJ2-5; D gene unclear. The CDR3 consists of 11 residues. Germline lookup yields CDR1 KGHSH and CDR2 LQKENI. Trimming shortened V by 2 bases and J by 5 bases, and 3 bases separated the two germline ends. CDR3 DNA: TGTGCCAGCTCACCAGGCGAGACCCAGTACTTC. Its translation is CASSPGETQYF.

The gene calls are TRBV7-9 and TRBJ2-1, with TRBD2 as a possible D gene (6 bases). This CDR3 region has 17 residues. Germline values: CDR1 SEHNR, CDR2 FQNEAQ (reference sequence). V dropped 3 bases and J dropped 8 bases, with 23 bases sitting between them. As DNA, the CDR3 is TGTGCCAGCAGCTTCCCTGGCGGGACGGTGGAGGGCTATGAGCAGTTCTTC. Amino acid sequence: CASSFPGGTVEGYEQFF.

This clone has just a few counts. The CDR3 loop reads CASSVQYQETQYF. The CDR3 bases are TGTGCCAGTAGTGTCCAGTACCAAGAGACCCAGTACTTC. The chain is built from TRBV19 and TRBJ2-5, with D hard to call. The CDR3 extends over 13 amino acids. Germline CDR1 is LNHDA and CDR2 is SQIVND (reference sequence). Trimming removed 5 bases at V and 0 bases at J, with 7 bases between.

This clone was found a few times. The chain has TRBV5-6 and TRBJ1-4, with D possibly TRBD1 on 6 matching bases. CDR1 and CDR2 (germline): SGHDT, YYEEEE. Trimming cost V 6 bases and J 6 bases, with 15 bases left between them. This CDR3 has 14 amino acids. For the CDR3, the DNA is TGTGCCAGCACTTACAGGGTATCGGATGAAAAACTGTTTTTT. Encoded protein: CASTYRVSDEKLFF.

The J gene is TRBJ1-3, the V gene TRBV5-1; weak D call: TRBD1 (5 bases). Trimming stripped 0 bases from V and 0 bases from J, with 7 bases between. Germline lookup yields CDR1 SGHRS and CDR2 YFSETQ. This CDR3 is 15 amino acids long. The CDR3 DNA sequence: TGCGCCAGCAGCTTGGGACAGAGCTCTGGAAACACCATATATTTT. It is translated as CASSLGQSSGNTIYF.

The chain combines TRBV19 with TRBJ1-1, with TRBD1 matching over 9 bases. V lost 3 bases, J lost 4 bases, and 9 bases stayed unmatched. CDR3 length: 16 residues. Germline-derived CDR1 and CDR2 are LNHDA and SQIVND (reference sequence). The CDR3 loop reads CASSILGGQGSTEAFF. The CDR3 DNA follows: TGTGCCAGTAGTATCCTGGGTGGACAGGGGTCCACTGAAGCTTTCTTT.

J is TRBJ1-3 and V is TRBV7-3; 10 bases align to TRBD1. The J segment lost 7 bases and the V segment lost 5 bases, leaving 8 bases of the junction unmatched. In germline, CDR1 is SGHTA, CDR2 FQGTGA. This CDR3 spans 15 amino acids. The CDR3 region has the DNA TGTGCCAGCAGCCCCGGGACAGGGGAATGGAACACCATATATTTT. Translated: CASSPGTGEWNTIYF.